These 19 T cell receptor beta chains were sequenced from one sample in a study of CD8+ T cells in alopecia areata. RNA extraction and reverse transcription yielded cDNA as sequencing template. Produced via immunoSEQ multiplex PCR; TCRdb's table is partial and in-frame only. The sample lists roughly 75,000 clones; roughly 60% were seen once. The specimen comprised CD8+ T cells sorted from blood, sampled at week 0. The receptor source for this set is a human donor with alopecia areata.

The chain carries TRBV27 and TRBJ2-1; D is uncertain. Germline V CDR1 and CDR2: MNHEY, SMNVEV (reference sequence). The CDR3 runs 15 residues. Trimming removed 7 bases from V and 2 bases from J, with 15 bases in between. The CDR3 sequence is CASTVGGPTYNEQFF. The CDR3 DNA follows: TGTGCCAGCACTGTTGGCGGTCCCACCTACAATGAGCAGTTCTTC.

The CDR3 DNA sequence: TGTGCCAGCAGTGGATCACCTGAAGCTTTCTTT. Residues: CASSGSPEAFF. The gene calls are TRBV2 and TRBJ1-1, with D hard to call. The CDR3 is 11 residues long. V was clipped by 4 bases and J by 6 bases, with 6 bases between them. Germline V gene sequence: CDR1 SNHLY, CDR2 FYNNEI.

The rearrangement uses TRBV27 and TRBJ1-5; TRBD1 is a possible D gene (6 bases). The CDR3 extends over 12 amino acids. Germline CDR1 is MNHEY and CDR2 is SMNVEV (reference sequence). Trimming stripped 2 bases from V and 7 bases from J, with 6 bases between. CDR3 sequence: CASSLQGQPQHF. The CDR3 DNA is TGTGCCAGCAGTTTACAGGGGCAGCCCCAGCATTTT.

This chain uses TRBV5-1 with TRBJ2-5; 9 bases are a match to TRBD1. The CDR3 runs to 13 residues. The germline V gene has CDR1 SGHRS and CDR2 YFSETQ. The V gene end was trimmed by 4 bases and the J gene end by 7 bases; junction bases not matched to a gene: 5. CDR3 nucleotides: TGCGCCAGCAGCCCGGGACAGGGAAGGACCCAGTACTTC. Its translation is CASSPGQGRTQYF.

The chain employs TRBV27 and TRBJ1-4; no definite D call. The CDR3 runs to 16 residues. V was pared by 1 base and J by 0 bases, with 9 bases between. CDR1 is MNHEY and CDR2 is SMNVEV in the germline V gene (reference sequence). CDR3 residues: CASSLYSTATNEKLFF. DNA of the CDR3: TGTGCCAGCAGTTTATACAGCACAGCAACTAATGAAAAACTGTTTTTT.

CDR3 sequence: CASSVDGGGSTDTQYF. CDR3 DNA sequence: TGTGCCAGCAGCGTAGATGGCGGGGGGAGCACAGATACGCAGTATTTT. The chain is built from TRBV9 and TRBJ2-3; 8 bases align to TRBD2. This CDR3 is built from 16 residues. J gave up 0 bases and V 0 bases, and 3 bases lay outside the gene matches. Germline V lookup: CDR1 SGDLS, CDR2 YYNGEE.

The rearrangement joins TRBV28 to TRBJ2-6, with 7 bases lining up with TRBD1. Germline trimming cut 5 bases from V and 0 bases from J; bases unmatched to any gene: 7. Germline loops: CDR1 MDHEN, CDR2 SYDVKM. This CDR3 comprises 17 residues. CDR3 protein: CASSHRDSYSGANVLTF. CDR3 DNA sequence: TGTGCCAGCAGTCACCGGGACAGCTACTCTGGGGCCAACGTCCTGACTTTC.

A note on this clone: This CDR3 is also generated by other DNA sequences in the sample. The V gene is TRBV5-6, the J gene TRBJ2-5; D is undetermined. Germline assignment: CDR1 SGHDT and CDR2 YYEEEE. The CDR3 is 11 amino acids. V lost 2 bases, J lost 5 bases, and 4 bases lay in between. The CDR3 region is CASSLAETQYF. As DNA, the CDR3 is TGTGCCAGCAGCTTAGCGGAGACCCAGTACTTC.

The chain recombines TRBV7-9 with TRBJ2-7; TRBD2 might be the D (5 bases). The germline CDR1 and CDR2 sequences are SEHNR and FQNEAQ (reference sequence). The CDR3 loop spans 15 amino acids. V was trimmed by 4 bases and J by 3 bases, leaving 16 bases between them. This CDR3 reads CASSSGGGHLYEQYF. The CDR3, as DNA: TGTGCCAGCAGCTCAGGAGGAGGTCATCTCTACGAGCAGTACTTC.

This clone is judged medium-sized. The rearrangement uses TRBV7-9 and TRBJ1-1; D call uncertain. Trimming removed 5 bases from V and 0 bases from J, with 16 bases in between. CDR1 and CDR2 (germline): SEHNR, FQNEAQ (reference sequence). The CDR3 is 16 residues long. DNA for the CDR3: TGTGCCAGCAGCCCTTACTCAGGAGGGATGAACACTGAAGCTTTCTTT. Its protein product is CASSPYSGGMNTEAFF.

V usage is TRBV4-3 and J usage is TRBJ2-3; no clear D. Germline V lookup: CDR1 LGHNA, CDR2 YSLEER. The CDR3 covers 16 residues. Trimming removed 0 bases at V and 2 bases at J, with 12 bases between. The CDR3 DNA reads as TGCGCCAGCAGCCAAGATTTTGTGGCTATCACAGATACGCAGTATTTT. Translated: CASSQDFVAITDTQYF.

The CDR3 DNA follows: TGTGCCAGCAGCGTAGATGGCACTTGGGGTGAGCAGTTCTTC. This translates into CASSVDGTWGEQFF. The rearrangement links TRBV9 to TRBJ2-1; D is uncertain. V was shortened by 0 bases and J by 9 bases, with 13 bases between the two germline ends. Germline CDR1 reads SGDLS; CDR2 reads YYNGEE. The CDR3 consists of 14 residues.

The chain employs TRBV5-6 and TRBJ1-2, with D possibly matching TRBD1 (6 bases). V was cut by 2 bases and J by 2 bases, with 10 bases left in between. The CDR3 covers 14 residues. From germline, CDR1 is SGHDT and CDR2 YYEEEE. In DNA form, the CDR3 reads TGTGCCAGCAGCTTCGACAGGCAGAACTATGGCTACACCTTC. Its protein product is CASSFDRQNYGYTF.

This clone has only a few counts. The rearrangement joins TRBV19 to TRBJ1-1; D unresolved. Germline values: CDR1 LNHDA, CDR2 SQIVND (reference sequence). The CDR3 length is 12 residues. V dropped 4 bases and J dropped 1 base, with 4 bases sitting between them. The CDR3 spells CASSTRNTEAFF. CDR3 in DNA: TGTGCCAGTAGTACAAGGAACACTGAAGCTTTCTTT.

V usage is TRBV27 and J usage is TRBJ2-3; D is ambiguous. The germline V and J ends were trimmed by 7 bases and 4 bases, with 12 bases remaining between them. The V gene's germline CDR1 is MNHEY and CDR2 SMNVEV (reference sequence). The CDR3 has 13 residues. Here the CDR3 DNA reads TGTGCCAGCACTAGACTCGGAGCAGATACGCAGTATTTT. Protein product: CASTRLGADTQYF.

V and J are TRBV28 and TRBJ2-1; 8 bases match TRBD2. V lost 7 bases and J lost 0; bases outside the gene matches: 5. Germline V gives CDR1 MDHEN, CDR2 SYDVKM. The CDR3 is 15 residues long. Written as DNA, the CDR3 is TGTGCCAGCACCACAAGCGGGAGCTCCTACAATGAGCAGTTCTTC. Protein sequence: CASTTSGSSYNEQFF.

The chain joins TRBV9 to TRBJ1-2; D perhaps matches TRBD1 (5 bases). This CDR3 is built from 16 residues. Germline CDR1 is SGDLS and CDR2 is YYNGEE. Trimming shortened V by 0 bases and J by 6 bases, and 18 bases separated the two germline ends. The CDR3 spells CASSVDGTLGKDGYTF. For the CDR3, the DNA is TGTGCCAGCAGCGTAGACGGGACCCTGGGGAAGGATGGCTACACCTTC. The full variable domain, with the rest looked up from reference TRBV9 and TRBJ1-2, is DSGVTQTPKHLITATGQRVTLRCSPRSGDLSVYWYQQSLDQGLQFLIQYYNGEERAKGNILERFSAQQFPDLHSELNLSSLELGDSALYFCASSVDGTLGKDGYTFGSGTRLTVV.

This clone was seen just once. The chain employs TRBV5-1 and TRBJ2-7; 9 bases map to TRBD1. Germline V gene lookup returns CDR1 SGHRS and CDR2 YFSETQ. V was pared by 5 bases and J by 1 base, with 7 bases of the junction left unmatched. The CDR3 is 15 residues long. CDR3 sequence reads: CASRRQGTGSYEQYF. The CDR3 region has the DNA TGCGCCAGCAGGCGGCAAGGGACAGGGTCCTACGAGCAGTACTTC.

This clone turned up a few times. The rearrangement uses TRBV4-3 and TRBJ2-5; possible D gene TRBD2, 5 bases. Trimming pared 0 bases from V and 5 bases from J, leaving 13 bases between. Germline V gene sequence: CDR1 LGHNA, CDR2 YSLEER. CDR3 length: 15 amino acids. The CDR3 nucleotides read TGCGCCAGCAGCCAAGAACGGGGTTTGGGGGAGACCCAGTACTTC. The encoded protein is CASSQERGLGETQYF.